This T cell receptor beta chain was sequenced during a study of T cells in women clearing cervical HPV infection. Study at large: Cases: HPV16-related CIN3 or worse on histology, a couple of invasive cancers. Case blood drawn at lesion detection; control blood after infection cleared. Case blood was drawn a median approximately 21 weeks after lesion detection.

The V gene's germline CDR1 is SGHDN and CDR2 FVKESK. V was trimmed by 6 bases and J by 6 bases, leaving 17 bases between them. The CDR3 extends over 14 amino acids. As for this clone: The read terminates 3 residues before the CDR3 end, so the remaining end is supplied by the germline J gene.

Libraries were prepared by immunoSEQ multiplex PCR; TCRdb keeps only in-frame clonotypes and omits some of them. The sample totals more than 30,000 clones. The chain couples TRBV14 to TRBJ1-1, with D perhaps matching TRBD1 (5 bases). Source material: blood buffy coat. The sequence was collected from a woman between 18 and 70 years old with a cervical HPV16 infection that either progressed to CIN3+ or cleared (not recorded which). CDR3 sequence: CASRPWGGLSEAFF. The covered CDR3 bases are TGTGCCAGCAGACCGTGGGGGGGACTCTCTGAA.